These 16 T cell receptor beta chains share one sample of origin, sequenced in a study of blood T cells in healthy people across ages (dated by TCRdb to 2014 to 2015). Library preparation used 5' RACE. The data were produced on an Illumina HiSeq 2500. The second PCR ran for about 6 to 12 cycles and used a J-beta primer mix along with a sample-barcoded 5' primer. TCRdb took the public reads, trimmed them with fastp at Q25, ran MiXCR for clone calling and kept in-frame beta chains. Identical CDR3 proteins give one entry, which carries the most common genes and DNA. The sample table records over a million distinct CDR3 sequences; approximately 43% of these occur just once. The top ten clonotypes cover approximately 4.1% of the sample. Material for sequencing was blood. The source is a woman younger than 30 in good health.

V gene TRBV9 combines with J gene TRBJ2-1; 11 bases are a match to TRBD2. Germline CDR1 reads SGDLS; CDR2 reads YYNGEE. Germline trimming cut 3 bases from V and 8 bases from J; bases unmatched to any gene: 7. The CDR3 contains 15 residues. The CDR3 DNA reads TGTGCCAGCAGCGGTAGCGGGGGGGCCCTCCATGAGCAGTTCTTC. It translates to CASSGSGGALHEQFF.

CDR3 sequence: CASSAKGGETQFF. DNA of the CDR3: TGTGCCAGCAGTGCTAAGGGCGGGGAGACCCAGTTCTTC. V gene TRBV25-1 combines with J gene TRBJ2-1, with D maybe TRBD2 (6 bases). Germline CDR1 is MGHDK and CDR2 is SYGVNS. The CDR3 is 13 amino acids. The V and J ends lost 4 bases and 13 bases respectively, with 17 bases between them.

As concerns this clonotype: A much larger clone lies one base from this, so it may be a read error. The genes are TRBV15 and TRBJ1-4, with 9 bases aligning to TRBD1. In germline, CDR1 is LNHNV, CDR2 YYDKDF (reference sequence). The CDR3 covers 14 residues. As DNA, the CDR3 is TGTGCCACCAGCCCCGACAGGGGGAGTGAAAAACGGTTTTTT. This translates into CATSPDRGSEKRFF.

The V call is TRBV20-1, the J call TRBJ2-5; TRBD2 might be the D (5 bases). The CDR3 spans 15 residues. Per the germline V gene, CDR1 is DFQATT and CDR2 is SNEGSKA (reference sequence). The ends were cut back, 1 base at V and 5 bases at J, with 17 bases in the middle. CDR3 nucleotides: TGCAGTGCTAGAGCCCGGGAAAAGTCGACGGAGACCCAGTACTTC. Protein product: CSARAREKSTETQYF.

V gene TRBV11-2 combines with J gene TRBJ1-2; D unclear. V was pared by 5 bases and J by 4 bases, with 11 bases between. Germline CDR1 reads SGHAT; CDR2 reads FQNNGV. The CDR3 has 13 amino acids. CDR3 DNA sequence: TGTGCCAGCAGCGTAGTTTATGCCTATGGCTACACCTTC. Translated, it gives CASSVVYAYGYTF.

In DNA, the CDR3 is TGTGCCAGCAGCGGGCGGGACTCCAACAATGAGCAGTACTTC. Protein product: CASSGRDSNNEQYF. V usage is TRBV9 and J usage is TRBJ2-5; TRBD2 is a possible D gene (6 bases). From germline, CDR1 is SGDLS and CDR2 YYNGEE. The V and J ends lost 3 bases and 11 bases respectively, with 20 bases between them. CDR3 length: 14 amino acids.

This clonotype has just a few counts. This chain links TRBV12-3 or TRBV12-4 with TRBJ1-1; TRBD1 is a possible D gene (6 bases). Trimming left V 5 bases short and J 7 bases short, with 17 bases between. The CDR3 has 14 amino acids. The CDR3 spells CASSPPRGKVEAFF. CDR3 in DNA: TGTGCCAGCAGTCCCCCCAGGGGCAAGGTTGAAGCTTTCTTT.

The J gene is TRBJ1-4, the V gene TRBV7-6; perhaps TRBD1 as D (6 bases). The length of the CDR3 is 15 residues. Trimming removed 6 bases from V and 5 bases from J, with 16 bases in between. Germline V CDR1 and CDR2: SGHVS, FNYEAQ. DNA for the CDR3: TGTGCCAGCAGTCCCCAGGGGTTTTCAAATGAAAAACTGTTTTTT. This codes for CASSPQGFSNEKLFF.

The J gene is TRBJ2-1, the V gene TRBV11-2, with 9 bases lining up with TRBD2. This CDR3 has 19 amino acids. V shed 2 bases and J 4 bases; nucleotides not matched to a gene: 15. CDR1 is SGHAT and CDR2 is FQNNGV in the germline V gene. CDR3 residues: CASSLPTGRTSGYYNEQFF. CDR3 nucleotide sequence: TGTGCCAGCAGCTTACCCACGGGGCGAACTAGCGGGTATTACAATGAGCAGTTCTTC.

This clonotype was counted a few times. The chain is built from TRBV6-5 and TRBJ1-4; D is ambiguous. The V end lost 6 bases, the J end lost 7 bases, and 12 bases lay between the germline ends. This CDR3 has 13 residues. The V gene's germline CDR1 is MNHEY and CDR2 SVGAGI. The CDR3 DNA is TGTGCCAGCAGCTCGGGAGATTCTGAAAAACTGTTTTTT. Amino acids: CASSSGDSEKLFF.

This clonotype was observed a handful of times. The V gene is TRBV9, the J gene TRBJ1-6, with unresolved D. The V gene's germline CDR1 is SGDLS and CDR2 YYNGEE. V lost 4 bases to trimming and J lost 3 bases, with 11 bases between them. The CDR3 contains 15 residues. CDR3 sequence: CASSLSGLYNSPLHF. In nucleotides, the CDR3 is TGTGCCAGCAGCCTCTCCGGCCTCTATAATTCACCCCTCCACTTT.

This clonotype was recorded a few times. The CDR3 here is CASSQGSGTGFWETQYF. The CDR3 DNA follows: TGTGCCAGCAGCCAAGGGTCCGGGACAGGGTTTTGGGAGACCCAGTACTTC. The chain uses TRBV3-1 and TRBJ2-7, with 9 bases matching TRBD1. The tail of the sequence fits TRBJ2-5 better, so the J call may be wrong. From germline, CDR1 is LGHDT and CDR2 YNNKEL (reference sequence). The CDR3 sequence is 17 residues long.

The chain joins TRBV4-3 to TRBJ2-5; D ambiguous. CDR3 length: 16 amino acids. Germline V gene sequence: CDR1 LGHNA, CDR2 YSLEER. Trimming cost V 0 bases and J 11 bases, with 22 bases left between them. CDR3 nucleotide sequence: TGCGCCAGCAGCCAAGATACGGGTGGATCCTACAATGAGCAGTACTTC. Its protein product is CASSQDTGGSYNEQYF.

Only a few counts were recorded for this clonotype. This chain links TRBV6-5 with TRBJ1-1; D is unresolved. CDR1 MNHEY and CDR2 SVGAGI come from the germline V gene. V lost 0 bases, J lost 2 bases, and 19 bases lay in between. The CDR3 runs 18 residues. DNA for the CDR3: TGTGCCAGCAGTTACTCTTTAAGACTCGTGGGGAGAAACACTGAAGCTTTCTTT. This gives the protein CASSYSLRLVGRNTEAFF.

The chain recombines TRBV11-2 with TRBJ2-7, with D possibly matching TRBD2 (5 bases). With 1 base removed from V and 7 bases from J, the gap between germline ends came to 17 bases. The length of the CDR3 is 15 residues. Germline assignment: CDR1 SGHAT and CDR2 FQNNGV. CDR3 DNA sequence: TGTGCCAGCAGCTTAGTTCACTCTAGCCCCCATGAGCAGTACTTC. Its protein is CASSLVHSSPHEQYF.

The rearrangement uses TRBV28 and TRBJ2-5; D is perhaps TRBD1 (6 bases). Germline V gene sequence: CDR1 MDHEN, CDR2 SYDVKM. Trimming removed 3 bases from V and 4 bases from J, with 12 bases in between. The CDR3 has 14 amino acids. The CDR3 DNA is TGTGCCAGCAGTTTCCGTCAGGGGTCAGAGACCCAGTACTTC. Translation gives CASSFRQGSETQYF. The full variable domain, in which reference TRBV28 and TRBJ2-5 provide the parts outside the CDR3, is DVKVTQSSRYLVKRTGEKVFLECVQDMDHENMFWYRQDPGLGLRLIYFSYDVKMKEKGDIPEGYSVSREKKERFSLILESASTNQTSMYLCASSFRQGSETQYFGPGTRLLVL.